This T cell receptor (beta chain) was recovered during a study of T cells in Graves' hyperthyroidism and ophthalmopathy. Findings and limits, study-wide: Among thyroid clonotypes expanded above 0.001, most also appeared in blood.

This CDR3 contains 13 residues. With 5 bases clipped from V and 3 bases from J, the junction kept 0 bases outside the gene matches. The germline V gene encodes CDR1 LNHDA and CDR2 SQIVND (reference sequence). Orbital computed tomography and thyroid ultrasound, together with serum TRAb and thyroxine and clinical symptoms, were used for diagnoses. This sample holds PBMCs from around 9.9 ml fresh peripheral blood. Amplification of TCR beta CDR3 regions used RNA as the template. First-round RT-PCR of the TCR CDR3 relied on the HTBI primer set. MiXCR was run by TCRdb on the multiplex PCR reads, yielding one entry per CDR3 protein. The table includes some 530,000 distinct CDR3 sequences, about 20% detected once. A word on this clonotype: The antigen is not known.

The rearrangement links TRBV19 to TRBJ2-2, with 7 bases lining up with TRBD2. The sequenced material came from blood. This TCR derives from a woman in her sixties or seventies with Graves' ophthalmopathy. The DNA for the CDR3 is TGTGCCAGTAGTGGGGGGGACACCGGGGAGCTGTTTTTT. Translating it yields CASSGGDTGELFF.